This T cell receptor beta chain came from a study of cytomegalovirus exposure and HLA in healthy donors. Study-level results: Versus the roughly 700-donor mean, an Asian-associated ancestry cluster reportedly showed fewer N-insertions in a later analysis.

PCR used 60 Vbeta primers and 13 Jbeta primers. Authors' data handling: Later reanalysis found around 74 million unique TCR beta chains, around 9.9 million of them shared. TCRdb keeps only in-frame clones here, not all; method: immunoSEQ multiplex PCR. The DNA gave D and trimming, while V, J and clone size come from that table. The sample records about 170,000 clones, approximately 84% being singletons. Germline V lookup: CDR1 SGHRS, CDR2 YFSETQ. Trimming at V came to 3 bases and at J to 4 bases, leaving 11 bases not matched to a gene. CDR3 size: 16 residues. This clone was recorded once. Antigen unknown.

The sequence came from a young man in good health and CMV-seropositive. V usage is TRBV5-1 and J usage is TRBJ1-1; 8 nucleotides match TRBD1. The sample was PBMCs. The CDR3 DNA sequence: TGCGCCAGCAGCTCTACGAAGACAGGGGTGGGCACTGAAGCTTTCTTT. This sequence encodes CASSSTKTGVGTEAFF.